These 28 T cell receptor beta chains originate from one sample sequenced in a study of regulatory T cells in long-lasting Graves disease. The TCR beta library used iRepertoire HTBI primers with Arm-PCR amplification of CDR3. TCRdb fed the multiplex PCR reads into MiXCR, producing one record per CDR3 protein. Seen here are approximately 400,000 distinct CDR3 sequences, roughly 20% observed once, and the top ten hold under 25%. Time point defined: persistent/refractory GD, antithyroid drugs over 5 years with positive TRAb. TCR sequences were obtained from RNA taken from PBMCs. The sequencing used peripheral blood mononuclear cells (PBMCs), collected when the disease was refractory, from a patient treated with antithyroid drugs. The receptors derive from a female donor with Graves disease.

The chain joins TRBV20-1 to TRBJ1-1; the D is unclear. CDR1 and CDR2 from the germline V gene are DFQATT and SNEGSKA (reference sequence). V lost 3 bases, J lost 0 bases, and 11 bases lay in between. The CDR3 has 14 amino acids. In nucleotides, the CDR3 is TGCAGTGCTAGTGCTGGGAACATGAACACTGAAGCTTTCTTT. It encodes CSASAGNMNTEAFF.

This clonotype came up many times. This chain uses TRBV12-3 or TRBV12-4 with TRBJ2-2; no reliable D call. This CDR3 spans 11 amino acids. The V end was cut by 2 bases, the J end by 8 bases, with 3 bases between. The CDR3 sequence: CASSLRGELFF. The CDR3 DNA sequence: TGTGCCAGCAGTTTACGGGGGGAGCTGTTTTTT.

This clonotype was detected many times. The CDR3 sequence is CASSYAWDAKIPTF. Here the CDR3 DNA reads TGTGCCAGCAGTTACGCCTGGGACGCCAAGATTCCAACCTTC. The chain has TRBV6-5 and TRBJ1-2; a possible D gene is TRBD1 (5 bases). This CDR3 has 14 amino acids. With 2 bases removed from V and 14 bases from J, the gap between germline ends came to 21 bases. Germline assignment: CDR1 MNHEY and CDR2 SVGAGI.

This clonotype was seen many times. This chain connects TRBV5-6 to TRBJ2-5, with D unresolved. The germline V gene encodes CDR1 SGHDT and CDR2 YYEEEE. V lost 1 base and J lost 2, with 6 bases in between. This CDR3 comprises 13 residues. CDR3 amino acids: CASSLTAQETQYF. The DNA of the CDR3 is TGTGCCAGCAGCTTGACGGCACAAGAGACCCAGTACTTC.

V usage is TRBV30 and J usage is TRBJ2-6; D gene ambiguous. Between the trimmed V and J ends, which lost 4 bases and 3 bases, there was a span of 4 bases. Germline V CDR1 and CDR2: GTSNPN, SVGIG (reference sequence). CDR3 length: 12 residues. DNA of the CDR3: TGTGCCTGGAAGGGTGGGGCCAACGTCCTGACTTTC. Protein product: CAWKGGANVLTF.

This clonotype appeared a few times. The chain links TRBV20-1 to TRBJ1-1; perhaps TRBD1 as D (5 bases). Germline loops: CDR1 DFQATT, CDR2 SNEGSKA (reference sequence). The V and J ends lost 1 base and 7 bases respectively, with 13 bases between them. This CDR3 has 13 amino acids. This CDR3 is CSARVRGRVEAFF. Here the CDR3 DNA reads TGCAGTGCTAGAGTGAGGGGCCGGGTTGAAGCTTTCTTT.

This clonotype came up many times. The chain carries TRBV28 and TRBJ2-7; the match to TRBD2 covers 12 bases. The CDR3 has 15 residues. Germline CDR1 MDHEN, CDR2 SYDVKM. Trimming took 5 bases from V and 5 from J; bases not matched to a gene: 7. The CDR3 here is CASSPGLAGYNEQYF. The CDR3, as DNA: TGTGCCAGCAGTCCCGGACTAGCGGGATACAACGAGCAGTACTTC.

J is TRBJ1-5 and V is TRBV6-1; 7 bases match TRBD1. J was trimmed by 7 bases and V by 5 bases; bases with no gene match: 5. Looked up from germline, CDR1 is MNHNS and CDR2 is SASEGT. The CDR3 contains 13 residues. The CDR3 bases are TGTGCCAGCAGTCACAGGGGTGGGCAGCCCCAGCATTTT. Its translation: CASSHRGGQPQHF.

The sample holds a few counts of this clonotype. Just one base apart from a much larger clone, this may be a read error. The chain uses TRBV6-1 and TRBJ1-5; D possibly corresponds to TRBD1 (5 bases). Looked up from germline, CDR1 is MNHNS and CDR2 is SASEGT. The CDR3 spans 14 residues. The CDR3: CAGRADKSNQPQHF. As DNA, the CDR3 is TGTGCCGGCAGGGCCGACAAGAGCAATCAGCCCCAGCATTTT.

This clonotype turned up a few times. The chain links TRBV6-1 to TRBJ1-3; 8 bases line up with TRBD1. The CDR3 loop spans 14 amino acids. V shed 6 bases, J shed 8 bases, and the junction held 9 bases outside the gene matches. Germline CDR1 is MNHNS and CDR2 is SASEGT. CDR3 coding DNA: TGTGCCAGCAGCAGCGACAGGGGCCCGGACACCATATATTTT. Protein sequence: CASSSDRGPDTIYF.

The chain joins TRBV19 to TRBJ2-2; TRBD2 agrees at 10 bases. The trim removed 4 bases at V and 0 bases at J, leaving 2 bases unmatched. The CDR3 loop spans 16 amino acids. Germline CDR1 LNHDA, CDR2 SQIVND (reference sequence). The CDR3 sequence is CASSRLAGANTGELFF. Written as DNA, the CDR3 is TGTGCCAGTAGTAGGCTAGCGGGAGCGAACACCGGGGAGCTGTTTTTT.

A note on this clonotype: A much larger clone is a single base away; this may be a read error. It is unclear where the CDR3 begins or ends on the DNA, so no DNA is shown, and the CDR3 is as TCRdb lists it. The V gene is TRBV11-3, the J gene TRBJ1-2; the D call of TRBD1 is as the table states it, not checked on the DNA. Including both end residues, the CDR3 is 19 amino acids long. Germline CDR1 and CDR2: SGHNT and YENEEA. The CDR3 sequence: CASSLVGVGTGGAPDGYIF.

This clonotype was recorded many times. The chain couples TRBV27 to TRBJ1-1; TRBD1 agrees at 7 bases. This CDR3 contains 15 residues. V trimming: 3 bases; J trimming: 9 bases; junction bases outside the gene matches: 13. Per the germline V gene, CDR1 is MNHEY and CDR2 is SMNVEV (reference sequence). This chain's CDR3 is CASSFWTGGLMKAFF. As DNA, the CDR3 is TGTGCCAGCAGTTTTTGGACAGGAGGCCTAATGAAAGCTTTCTTT.

As to this clonotype: A far larger clone is one base from this, pointing to a likely read error. The final CDR3 position lacks the conserved phenylalanine or tryptophan, pointing to a likely read error. V is TRBV6-4 and J is TRBJ1-2, with 7 bases identical to TRBD1. V gave up 5 bases and J gave up 6 bases; unmatched junction bases: 9. Germline values: CDR1 MRHNA, CDR2 SNTAGT. This CDR3 region has 14 residues. The CDR3 nucleotides are TGTGCCAGCAGTTACGGGCAGGGGGTCGATGGCTACACCCTC. Its translation: CASSYGQGVDGYTL.

This clonotype has just a few counts. The chain combines TRBV28 with TRBJ2-4; possibly TRBD2 for D (5 bases). Trimming cost V 4 bases and J 1 base, with 14 bases left between them. The CDR3 is made up of 16 amino acids. CDR1 MDHEN and CDR2 SYDVKM come from the germline V gene. CDR3 DNA: TGTGCCAGCAGTTCGAGGGTCGCCGGGGCCAAAAACATTCAGTACTTC. This gives the protein CASSSRVAGAKNIQYF.

This clonotype was counted at least ten times. The V gene is TRBV7-9, the J gene TRBJ1-1, with 11 bases that match TRBD1. The CDR3 extends over 15 amino acids. Germline V lookup: CDR1 SEHNR, CDR2 FQNEAQ (reference sequence). The V gene end was trimmed by 1 base and the J gene end by 6 bases; junction bases not matched to a gene: 4. The CDR3 bases are TGTGCCAGCAGCTTAGTGGGACAGGGGGAATCTGAAGCTTTCTTT. This translates into CASSLVGQGESEAFF. The complete variable domain, with remaining parts taken from reference TRBV7-9 and TRBJ1-1, reads DTGVSQNPRHKITKRGQNVTFRCDPISEHNRLYWYRQTLGQGPEFLTYFQNEAQLEKSRLLSDRFSAERPKGSFSTLEIQRTEQGDSAMYLCASSLVGQGESEAFFGQGTRLTVV.

This clonotype was seen repeatedly, ten times or more. The chain has TRBV7-9 and TRBJ1-2; 9 positions match TRBD1. Germline CDR1 SEHNR, CDR2 FQNEAQ (reference sequence). This CDR3 contains 16 residues. With 0 bases clipped from V and 4 bases from J, the junction kept 6 bases outside the gene matches. The DNA for the CDR3 is TGTGCCAGCAGCTTAGCATGGACAGGGGCTGGCTATGGCTACACCTTC. This gives the protein CASSLAWTGAGYGYTF.

This clonotype showed up many times. The chain links TRBV29-1 to TRBJ2-7; 7 bases match TRBD2. The CDR3 sequence is 12 residues long. V shed 6 bases and J 3 bases; nucleotides not matched to a gene: 5. Per the germline V gene, CDR1 is SQVTM and CDR2 is ANQGSEA. The CDR3 is CSVGEGSYEQYF. CDR3 bases: TGCAGCGTGGGGGAGGGGAGCTACGAGCAGTACTTC.

V and J are TRBV12-3 or TRBV12-4 and TRBJ1-5; D is unclear. CDR3 length: 14 residues. V lost 4 bases and J 2 bases, leaving 9 bases between the germline ends. CDR3 sequence reads: CASSSRLGNQPQHF. The CDR3 bases are TGTGCCAGCAGTTCTAGGTTAGGCAATCAGCCCCAGCATTTT.

The rearrangement links TRBV15 to TRBJ2-2; D unclear. The V gene lost 1 base and the J gene lost 7 bases, with 7 bases spanning the gap. The V gene's germline CDR1 is LNHNV and CDR2 YYDKDF (reference sequence). This CDR3 has 13 residues. In DNA, the CDR3 is TGTGCCACCAGCAGAGTTCGAGACGGGGAGCTGTTTTTT. This encodes CATSRVRDGELFF.

The chain couples TRBV7-6 to TRBJ1-2; D ambiguous. CDR1 is SGHVS and CDR2 is FNYEAQ in the germline V gene. The CDR3 loop spans 14 amino acids. V was clipped by 3 bases and J by 7 bases, with 15 bases between them. The CDR3 loop is CASSFSAVQGGYTF. CDR3 DNA: TGTGCCAGCAGCTTTAGCGCGGTTCAAGGTGGCTACACCTTC. The variable domain in full, completed from reference TRBV7-6 and TRBJ1-2, reads GAGVSQSPRYKVTKRGQDVALRCDPISGHVSLYWYRQALGQGPEFLTYFNYEAQQDKSGLPNDRFSAERPEGSISTLTIQRTEQRDSAMYRCASSFSAVQGGYTFGSGTRLTVV.

In its sample, this clonotype was seen a few times. J is TRBJ2-7 and V is TRBV30, with D maybe TRBD2 (5 bases). V was cut by 5 bases and J by 4 bases, with 12 bases left in between. This CDR3 is 12 amino acids long. Germline CDR1 GTSNPN, CDR2 SVGIG (reference sequence). In DNA form, the CDR3 reads TGTGCCTGGTCACCGGGCGGGTACGAGCAGTACTTC. This translates into CAWSPGGYEQYF.

The J gene is TRBJ1-1, the V gene TRBV7-9; D call uncertain. CDR1 is SEHNR, CDR2 FQNEAQ, per germline (reference sequence). V lost 0 bases to trimming and J lost 1 base, with 9 bases between them. This CDR3 spans 15 amino acids. Here the CDR3 reads CASSLALGQNTEAFF. The CDR3 DNA reads TGTGCCAGCAGCTTAGCGCTAGGGCAGAACACTGAAGCTTTCTTT.

The sample holds one count of this clonotype. This chain's CDR3 is CASSGGTSGGAVYEQYF. The CDR3 DNA reads as TGTGCCAGCAGTGGGGGGACTAGCGGGGGAGCCGTCTACGAGCAGTACTTC. V usage is TRBV12-3 or TRBV12-4 and J usage is TRBJ2-7; 14 nucleotides align to TRBD2. The CDR3 contains 17 residues. With V trimmed by 5 bases and J by 3 bases, 9 bases remained unmatched.

V usage is TRBV5-1 and J usage is TRBJ1-3; D is unresolved. The CDR3 spans 14 residues. CDR1 and CDR2 from the germline V gene are SGHRS and YFSETQ. Trimming stripped 8 bases from V and 0 bases from J, with 12 bases between. CDR3 amino acids: CASQPGVSGNTIYF. The CDR3 DNA reads as TGCGCCAGTCAACCCGGGGTCTCTGGAAACACCATATATTTT.

There are a few counts of this clonotype. The chain uses TRBV29-1 and TRBJ2-5; 7 bases are a match to TRBD1. Germline CDR1 and CDR2: SQVTM and ANQGSEA. The CDR3 covers 15 residues. J lost 2 bases, V lost 2 bases, and 8 bases had no gene match. Here the CDR3 reads CSVEQGGRGQETQYF. CDR3 DNA: TGCAGCGTTGAACAAGGGGGCCGAGGGCAAGAGACCCAGTACTTC.

The chain joins TRBV7-6 to TRBJ1-4, with TRBD1 identical over 9 bases. Unmatched junction bases numbered 16, after V lost 1 base and J lost 7 bases. Germline V gene lookup returns CDR1 SGHVS and CDR2 FNYEAQ. The CDR3 sequence is 19 residues long. The CDR3 spells CASSLGPPAAGTGLEKLFF. The CDR3 DNA reads as TGTGCCAGCAGCTTAGGTCCCCCCGCCGCCGGGACAGGGCTTGAAAAACTGTTTTTT.

For the CDR3, the DNA is TGTGCCAGTAGTATAGTCGGACAGCCCCAGCATTTT. Translating gives CASSIVGQPQHF. The chain links TRBV19 to TRBJ1-5; D is unclear. Germline loops: CDR1 LNHDA, CDR2 SQIVND (reference sequence). The CDR3 covers 12 residues. The germline V and J ends were trimmed by 1 base and 7 bases, with 5 bases remaining between them.